This note documents a single T cell receptor beta chain sequence. The junction had 9 bases not matched to a gene; V was cut back by 5 bases and J by 7 bases. This CDR3 is built from 15 residues. Germline V gene sequence: CDR1 MNHEY, CDR2 SVGAGI. These data are taken from a study of radiotherapy plus CTLA-4 blockade in lung cancer. Participants had chemo-refractory metastatic non-small-cell lung cancer and were treated with focal radiation plus ipilimumab CTLA-4 blockade. The repertoire was sequenced with immunoSEQ multiplex PCR; TCRdb's copy has only in-frame clones and lacks some. The sample comprises about 80,000 clones, about 78% of which are singletons, and about 23% rests with the top ten.

Sample: peripheral blood, taken from a patient treated with radiotherapy plus ipilimumab. The source is a human donor with non-small cell lung cancer whose response to radiotherapy plus ipilimumab could not be evaluated. Some clones in this sample may be carry-over from other donors' samples. The chain combines TRBV6-5 with TRBJ1-2; TRBD1 agrees at 11 bases. CDR3 loop: CASSRRGQGARGYTF. CDR3 nucleotides: TGTGCCAGCAGTCGCAGAGGACAGGGGGCGCGTGGCTACACCTTC.